The clone carrying this T cell receptor beta chain was seen repeatedly, ten times or more. The antigen remains undetermined. One entry per CDR3 protein, called by TCRdb with MiXCR from the RACE reads. The sample records about 89,000 distinct CDR3 sequences, under 14% being singletons. This specimen belongs to a study of human T cells and chemical hapten exposure. Study-wide results and caveats: Healthy individuals' immune responses may differ from those of donors, who had alopecia.

Time point defined: pre-sensitization, week 0. Treatment specified: therapeutic diphenylcyclopropenone sensitization with weekly scalp DPC. This clonotype was sampled from a woman aged 60-75 years with alopecia areata. Some clones in this sample may be carry-over from other donors' samples. Source: whole blood, taken in connection with sensitization to the hapten diphenylcyclopropenone (DPC).

The CDR3 region has the DNA TGTGCCAGCAGCTCGGAGGCGGAGACCCAGTACTTC. It specifies CASSSEAETQYF. The chain carries TRBV11-2 and TRBJ2-5; D is possibly TRBD2 (5 bases). Per the germline V gene, CDR1 is SGHAT and CDR2 is FQNNGV. CDR3 length equals 12 residues. V gave up 4 bases and J gave up 5 bases, with 8 bases separating them.